Shown below are 16 T cell receptor beta chains from a single sample sequenced in a study of vaccination effects on CD4 cells after COVID-19. Their target antigens are unknown. Once cultured for around 11 days, the cells underwent separation to obtain CD4+ T cells. Two-dose BNT162b2 or mRNA-1273 vaccination was given to participants. The table came from immunoSEQ multiplex PCR; TCRdb's copy has only in-frame clones and leaves some out. The table shows about 66,000 clones, with roughly 80% occurring only once. The source was CD4+ T cells from PBMCs cultured without peptide, collected after COVID-19 vaccination. These TCRs come from a human donor who received a COVID-19 vaccine.

This clone has just a few counts. The rearrangement links TRBV7-3 to TRBJ2-2, with D perhaps given as TRBD1 or TRBD2 (5 bases each). This CDR3 has 13 amino acids. Germline CDR1 and CDR2: SGHTA and FQGTGA. The germline V and J ends were trimmed by 6 bases and 2 bases, with 7 bases remaining between them. The CDR3 nucleotides are TGTGCCAGCAGTTGGGACAACACCGGGGAGCTGTTTTTT. Protein: CASSWDNTGELFF.

The chain links TRBV7-2 to TRBJ1-4; no clear D gene. Between the trimmed V and J ends, which lost 1 base and 7 bases, there was a span of 13 bases. Per germline, CDR1 SGHTA and CDR2 FQGNSA. This CDR3 has 15 amino acids. CDR3: CASSLVAGVGEKLFF. CDR3 nucleotides: TGTGCCAGCAGCTTAGTAGCAGGCGTGGGTGAAAAACTGTTTTTT.

This clone appeared a single time. The V gene is TRBV6-5, the J gene TRBJ1-6; D gene uncertain. Germline loops: CDR1 MNHEY, CDR2 SVGAGI. Trimming removed 6 bases from V and 7 bases from J, with 10 bases in between. The CDR3 has 13 residues. CDR3 bases: TGTGCCAGCAGATGGAGCGTCAATTCACCCCTCCACTTT. Its protein is CASRWSVNSPLHF.

J is TRBJ2-1 and V is TRBV27; 10 nucleotides line up with TRBD2. After removal of 2 bases from V and 6 bases from J, the junction contained 4 bases not matched to a gene. Germline-derived CDR1 and CDR2 are MNHEY and SMNVEV (reference sequence). The CDR3 has 15 amino acids. In nucleotides, the CDR3 is TGTGCCAGCAGTTTAAAGCGGGGGGGCCTCAATGAGCAGTTCTTC. This codes for CASSLKRGGLNEQFF.

This chain connects TRBV11-2 to TRBJ2-7; TRBD1 aligns across 10 bases. V was clipped by 5 bases and J by 3 bases; unmatched bases: 7. The CDR3 runs to 15 residues. CDR1 and CDR2 from the germline V gene are SGHAT and FQNNGV. CDR3 sequence: CASSLRQGANYEQYV. The CDR3 region has the DNA TGTGCCAGCAGCCTCCGACAGGGGGCCAACTACGAGCAGTACGTC.

The rearrangement joins TRBV5-6 to TRBJ1-5, with unresolved D. There are 14 residues in the CDR3. The V end was cut by 5 bases, the J end by 0 bases, with 9 bases between. CDR1 is SGHDT, CDR2 YYEEEE, per germline. The CDR3 region is CASSNRDSNQPQHF. The CDR3, as DNA: TGTGCCAGCAGTAACCGGGATAGCAATCAGCCCCAGCATTTT.

V gene TRBV2 combines with J gene TRBJ1-4; D remains unclear. The CDR3 spans 11 residues. Germline values: CDR1 SNHLY, CDR2 FYNNEI. V dropped 4 bases and J dropped 11 bases, with 8 bases sitting between them. CDR3 region: CASSGNQKLFF. In DNA form, the CDR3 reads TGTGCCAGCAGTGGGAACCAGAAACTGTTTTTT.

The count of this clone is one. This chain joins TRBV5-5 and TRBJ1-5; D uncertain. CDR1 and CDR2 from the germline V gene are SGHKS and YYEKEE (reference sequence). V lost 2 bases, J lost 5 bases, and 14 bases lay in between. CDR3 size: 15 residues. The chain's CDR3 is CASSFDTGTYQPQHF. For the CDR3, the DNA is TGTGCCAGCAGCTTCGACACCGGCACTTATCAGCCCCAGCATTTT.

The chain combines TRBV15 with TRBJ2-1, with 8 bases aligning to TRBD1. Germline V CDR1 and CDR2: LNHNV, YYDKDF (reference sequence). The CDR3 contains 17 residues. J was trimmed by 1 base and V by 1 base; bases with no gene match: 6. The CDR3 DNA reads TGTGCCACCAGCAGAGGTTTCAACAGGGGGTCCTACAATGAGCAGTTCTTC. It encodes CATSRGFNRGSYNEQFF.

V and J are TRBV5-1 and TRBJ2-1; no clear D gene. The CDR3 has 13 amino acids. Trimming pared 4 bases from V and 5 bases from J, leaving 10 bases between. CDR1 and CDR2 from the germline V gene are SGHRS and YFSETQ. The DNA for the CDR3 is TGCGCCAGCAGCCTATCTGGGAACAATGAGCAGTTCTTC. It translates to CASSLSGNNEQFF. Using reference TRBV5-1 and TRBJ2-1 for the parts outside the CDR3, the full variable domain is KAGVTQTPRYLIKTRGQQVTLSCSPISGHRSVSWYQQTPGQGLQFLFEYFSETQRNKGNFPGRFSGRQFSNSRSEMNVSTLELGDSALYLCASSLSGNNEQFFGPGTRLTVL.

V usage is TRBV4-1 and J usage is TRBJ2-5, with a tentative D call TRBD1 (6 bases). With 1 base removed from V and 5 bases from J, the gap between germline ends came to 17 bases. This CDR3 is 16 amino acids long. Looked up from germline, CDR1 is MGHRA and CDR2 is YSYEKL. The CDR3 spells CASSQGMGASGETQYF. The CDR3 bases are TGCGCCAGCAGCCAAGGAATGGGGGCCTCCGGGGAGACCCAGTACTTC.

This chain joins TRBV6-4 and TRBJ2-7; 8 bases map to TRBD2. The trim removed 7 bases at V and 5 bases at J, leaving 13 bases unmatched. Germline V lookup: CDR1 MRHNA, CDR2 SNTAGT. The CDR3 has 15 amino acids. The chain's CDR3 is CASNLSGGHRDEQYV. CDR3 DNA sequence: TGTGCCAGCAACTTAAGCGGGGGCCACAGGGACGAGCAGTACGTC.

This chain uses TRBV19 with TRBJ1-6, with 7 bases aligning to TRBD1. The CDR3 extends over 14 amino acids. The germline CDR1 and CDR2 sequences are LNHDA and SQIVND (reference sequence). Trimming took 4 bases from V and 10 from J; bases not matched to a gene: 7. CDR3 bases: TGTGCCAGTAGTAGACAGGGCCCGGGATCACCCCTCCACTTT. Translation gives CASSRQGPGSPLHF.

The genes are TRBV24-1 and TRBJ2-2; D is undetermined. Germline loops: CDR1 KGHDR, CDR2 SFDVKD. This CDR3 is built from 14 residues. Between the trimmed V and J ends, which lost 5 bases and 1 base, there was a span of 7 bases. The CDR3 sequence: CATSGPMNTGELFF. The CDR3 DNA is TGTGCCACCAGTGGGCCGATGAACACCGGGGAGCTGTTTTTT.

The chain has TRBV6-2 or TRBV6-3 and TRBJ1-5; D remains unclear. Germline CDR1 and CDR2: MNHEY and SVGEGT. V lost 2 bases, J lost 9 bases, and 8 bases lay in between. The CDR3 is made up of 12 amino acids. CDR3 loop: CASSYNPGPQHF. Written as DNA, the CDR3 is TGTGCCAGCAGTTACAACCCCGGGCCCCAGCATTTT.

The J gene is TRBJ2-2, the V gene TRBV6-5; D remains ambiguous. Trimming took 6 bases from V and 6 from J, leaving 11 bases between them. This CDR3 has 13 residues. CDR1 and CDR2 from the germline V gene are MNHEY and SVGAGI. The CDR3 protein is CASRASLAGELFF. CDR3 sequence (DNA): TGTGCCAGCAGGGCTAGTCTCGCCGGGGAGCTGTTTTTT.